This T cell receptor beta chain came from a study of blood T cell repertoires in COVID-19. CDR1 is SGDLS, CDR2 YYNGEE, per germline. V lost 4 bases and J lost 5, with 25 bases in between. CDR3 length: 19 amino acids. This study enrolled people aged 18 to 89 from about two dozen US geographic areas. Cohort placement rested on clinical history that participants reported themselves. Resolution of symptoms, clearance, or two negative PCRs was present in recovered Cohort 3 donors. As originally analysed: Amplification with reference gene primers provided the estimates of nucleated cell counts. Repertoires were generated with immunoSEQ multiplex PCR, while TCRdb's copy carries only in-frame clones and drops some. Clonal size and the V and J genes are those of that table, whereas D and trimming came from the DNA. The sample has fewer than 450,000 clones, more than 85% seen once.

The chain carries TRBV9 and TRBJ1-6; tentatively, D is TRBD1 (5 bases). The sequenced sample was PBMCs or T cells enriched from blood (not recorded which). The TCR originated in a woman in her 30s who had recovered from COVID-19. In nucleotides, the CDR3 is TGTGCCAGCAGCCCCAGAGGCCCCGGCCGGGGGGAGAATAATTCACCCCTCCACTTT. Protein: CASSPRGPGRGENNSPLHF.